The 9 T cell receptor beta chains given below trace back to one sample, sequenced in a study of beta chain features in type 1 diabetes (dated by TCRdb to the late 2010s). Receptor amplification or capture employed the immunoSEQ multiplex PCR assay. All of the isolated RNA was reverse transcribed with the High Capacity cDNA Reverse Transcription Kit, so expressed TCRB transcripts were sequenced. TCRdb provides this immuneACCESS table in a form limited to in-frame rearrangements. Some clones are lacking; in checked studies, under half of them reflect an unresolved V gene, and why the rest are absent is not known. Present in this sample are roughly 610,000 clones, 15% to 19% of which were seen just once. The top ten clones comprise around 0.1% of the sample. The sequenced material came from naive CD4+ T cells from blood. The cell subset or site label on this specimen signifies: true naive CD4+ T cells. The receptors derive from a man between 18 and 35 years old in good health.

CDR3 region: CAWSVYVGGYTF. CDR3 DNA sequence: TGTGCCTGGAGTGTGTACGTCGGTGGCTACACCTTC. The V call is TRBV30, the J call TRBJ1-2; D gene uncertain. Deletions cut 0 bases from V and 7 bases from J, with 9 bases between. The V gene's germline CDR1 is GTSNPN and CDR2 SVGIG (reference sequence). The length of the CDR3 is 12 residues.

V gene TRBV7-9 combines with J gene TRBJ2-5; TRBD1 aligns across 9 bases. CDR1 and CDR2 (germline): SEHNR, FQNEAQ (reference sequence). CDR3 length equals 14 residues. Trimming took 5 bases from V and 6 from J; bases not matched to a gene: 7. The CDR3 nucleotides are TGTGCCAGCAGCGCAAACAGGGGGCGCAAGACCCAGTACTTC. It codes for CASSANRGRKTQYF.

The chain couples TRBV18 to TRBJ1-5; no reliable D call. The V gene lost 1 base and the J gene lost 4 bases, with 14 bases spanning the gap. This CDR3 is built from 16 residues. Germline CDR1 and CDR2: KGHSH and LQKENI. Written as DNA, the CDR3 is TGTGCCAGCTCACCACAGAGTCCCGCTAATAATCAGCCCCAGCATTTT. Translation: CASSPQSPANNQPQHF.

Worth noting for this clone: Other DNA sequences in this specimen translate into the identical CDR3. This rearrangement joins TRBV7-2 to TRBJ1-2; 7 bases map to TRBD1. The CDR3 is 14 amino acids. Germline assignment: CDR1 SGHTA and CDR2 FQGNSA. V shed 5 bases, J shed 2 bases, and the junction held 5 bases outside the gene matches. CDR3 region: CASSTRQGNYGYTF. CDR3 bases: TGTGCCAGCAGCACCCGACAGGGCAACTATGGCTACACCTTC.

This clone was counted between two and nine times. The CDR3 sequence is CSVEDLGGLGEGFMETQYF. The CDR3 DNA sequence: TGCAGCGTTGAAGATCTTGGGGGACTAGGAGAGGGGTTTATGGAGACCCAGTACTTC. The chain is built from TRBV29-1 and TRBJ2-5, with 8 bases fitting TRBD2. CDR1 and CDR2 (germline): SQVTM, ANQGSEA. The V and J ends lost 0 bases and 5 bases, in that order; junction bases with no gene match: 20. There are 19 residues in the CDR3.

CDR3 coding DNA: TGTGCCAGCAGCTTCCTAGCGGGGGCGTACAATGAGCAGTTCTTC. This sequence encodes CASSFLAGAYNEQFF. V usage is TRBV7-3 and J usage is TRBJ2-1; 10 positions match TRBD2. Per the germline V gene, CDR1 is SGHTA and CDR2 is FQGTGA. This CDR3 is 15 amino acids long. After removal of 3 bases from V and 4 bases from J, the junction contained 3 bases not matched to a gene.

The chain uses TRBV5-4 and TRBJ1-3, with D possibly matching TRBD1 (6 bases). V lost 0 bases, J lost 8 bases, and 18 bases lay in between. This CDR3 has 16 residues. Germline V lookup: CDR1 SGHNT, CDR2 YYREEE (reference sequence). The CDR3 region is CASSLAHGGGGDTIYF. CDR3 in DNA: TGTGCCAGCAGCTTGGCCCACGGGGGCGGAGGTGACACCATATATTTT.

This clone has just a few counts. V and J are TRBV30 and TRBJ1-6; no clear D gene. The CDR3 is 12 residues long. From germline, CDR1 is GTSNPN and CDR2 SVGIG (reference sequence). Trimming pared 4 bases from V and 10 bases from J, leaving 11 bases between. The CDR3 DNA reads TGTGCCTGGAATTGGGGTTTGTCACCCCTCCACTTT. Amino acids: CAWNWGLSPLHF.

This clone was counted only a few times. The chain links TRBV19 to TRBJ1-1; TRBD1 is a possible D gene (6 bases). V was trimmed by 5 bases and J by 1 base, leaving 11 bases between them. This CDR3 is built from 14 residues. CDR1 and CDR2 from the germline V gene are LNHDA and SQIVND (reference sequence). The CDR3: CASSAGVWNTEAFF. The DNA for the CDR3 is TGTGCCAGTAGTGCAGGGGTTTGGAACACTGAAGCTTTCTTT.